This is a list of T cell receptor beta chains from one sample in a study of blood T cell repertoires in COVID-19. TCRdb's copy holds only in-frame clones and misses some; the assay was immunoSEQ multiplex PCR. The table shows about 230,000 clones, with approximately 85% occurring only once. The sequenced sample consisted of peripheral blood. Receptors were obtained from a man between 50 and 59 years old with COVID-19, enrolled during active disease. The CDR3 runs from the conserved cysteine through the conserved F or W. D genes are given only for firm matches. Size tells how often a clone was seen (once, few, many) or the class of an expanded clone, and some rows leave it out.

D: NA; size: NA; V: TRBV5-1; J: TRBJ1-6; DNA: TGCGCCAGCCGACCTTGGCCGGGGTTTTATAATTCACCCCTCCACTTT; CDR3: CASRPWPGFYNSPLHF
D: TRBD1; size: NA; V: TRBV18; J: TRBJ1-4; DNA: TGTGCCAGCTCACCAAGGGACAGTCCCGAAAAACTGTTTTTT; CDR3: CASSPRDSPEKLFF
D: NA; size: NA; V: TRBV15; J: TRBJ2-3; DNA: TGTGCCACCAGCAGAGATTTATGGGGTGGCGCGGGGAGCACAGATACGCAGTATTTT; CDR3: CATSRDLWGGAGSTDTQYF
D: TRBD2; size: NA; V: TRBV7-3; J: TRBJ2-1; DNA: TGTGCCAGCAGCCAAAAAGGACTAGCGGGGGGAAACAATGAGCAGTTCTTC; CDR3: CASSQKGLAGGNNEQFF
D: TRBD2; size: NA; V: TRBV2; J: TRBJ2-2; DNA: TGTGCCAGCAGGGAAGCGGGGGGTAGTAACGGGGAGCTGTTTTTT; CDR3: CASREAGGSNGELFF
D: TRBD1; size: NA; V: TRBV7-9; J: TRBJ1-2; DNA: TGTGCCAGCAGCCCCGGACAGGGACCTAACTATGGCTACACCTTC; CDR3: CASSPGQGPNYGYTF
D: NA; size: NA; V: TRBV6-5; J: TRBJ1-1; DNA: TGTGCCAGCATCCCCAGGACAGCCCCGAACACTGAAGCTTTCTTT; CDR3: CASIPRTAPNTEAFF
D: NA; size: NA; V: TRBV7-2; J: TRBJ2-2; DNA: TGTGCCAGCAGCACGTCCTTGTTGAGAGGCACCGGGGAGCTGTTTTTT; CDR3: CASSTSLLRGTGELFF
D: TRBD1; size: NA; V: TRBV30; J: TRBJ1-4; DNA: TGTGCCTGGACTCGACCAGGGGGCCTACGAGAAAAACTGTTTTTT; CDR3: CAWTRPGGLREKLFF
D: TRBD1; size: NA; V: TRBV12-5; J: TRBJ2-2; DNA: TGTGCTAGTGGTTTGGGACAGGGGGACACCGGGGAGCTGTTTTTT; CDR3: CASGLGQGDTGELFF
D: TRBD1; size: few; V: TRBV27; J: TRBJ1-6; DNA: TGTGCCAGCAGTCCTGGGACAGGGAACCCCAGCTCCTATAATTCACCCCTCCACTTT; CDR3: CASSPGTGNPSSYNSPLHF
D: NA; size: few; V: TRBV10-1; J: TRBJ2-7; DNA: TGCGCCAGCAGTGAGTTTCCTCTAGGTTCTTCCTACGAGCAGTACTTC; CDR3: CASSEFPLGSSYEQYF
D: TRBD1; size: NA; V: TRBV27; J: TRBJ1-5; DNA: TGTGCCAGCAAAGACAGGGGGAGGTTGGATCAGCCCCAGCATTTT; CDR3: CASKDRGRLDQPQHF
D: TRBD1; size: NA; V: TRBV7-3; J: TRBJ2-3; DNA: TGTGCCAGCAGCCCAGGGGGCAGGGGAAGCCCAGATACGCAGTATTTT; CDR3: CASSPGGRGSPDTQYF
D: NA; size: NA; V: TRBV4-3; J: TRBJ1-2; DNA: TGCGCCAGCAGCCAGGCAGGACACAACTATGGCTACACCTTC; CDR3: CASSQAGHNYGYTF
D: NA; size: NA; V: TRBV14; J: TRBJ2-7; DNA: TGTGCCAGCAGCCAAACGGTTCGGTATGGTCACGAGCAGTACTTC; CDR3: CASSQTVRYGHEQYF
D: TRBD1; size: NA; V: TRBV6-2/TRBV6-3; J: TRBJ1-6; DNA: TGTGCCAGCAGTGACAGGGTTTCACCCCTCCACTTT; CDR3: CASSDRVSPLHF
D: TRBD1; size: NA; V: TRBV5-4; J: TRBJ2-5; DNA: TGTGCCAGCAGCCTCCAGACAGGGGTCAAGAAAGAGACCCAGTACTTC; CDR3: CASSLQTGVKKETQYF
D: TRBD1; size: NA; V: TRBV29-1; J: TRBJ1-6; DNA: TGCAGCGCCGGACAGGGGCTAGATTCACCCCTCCACTTT; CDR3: CSAGQGLDSPLHF
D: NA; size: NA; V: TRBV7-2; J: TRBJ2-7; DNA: TGTGCCAGCAGCTTAGAAGGGGCAACAGTAACCTACGAGCAGTACTTC; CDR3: CASSLEGATVTYEQYF
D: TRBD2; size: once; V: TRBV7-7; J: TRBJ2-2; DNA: TGTGCTAGCAGCTTAGTGGCCCCGGGGGAGGGCACCGGGGAGCTGTTTTTT; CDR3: CASSLVAPGEGTGELFF
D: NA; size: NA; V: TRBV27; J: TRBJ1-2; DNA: TGTGCCAGCAGTTCCAGGACAGTCTATGGCTACACCTTC; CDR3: CASSSRTVYGYTF
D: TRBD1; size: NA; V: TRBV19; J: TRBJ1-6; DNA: TGTGCCAGTAGTACTGGACAGGGCAATTCACCCCTCCACTTT; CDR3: CASSTGQGNSPLHF
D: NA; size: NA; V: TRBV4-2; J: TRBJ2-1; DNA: TGTGCCAGCAGCCAAGATGGTGGGGGGGGCCTTTACAATGAGCAGTTCTTC; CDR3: CASSQDGGGGLYNEQFF
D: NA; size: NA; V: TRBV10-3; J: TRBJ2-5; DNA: TGTGCCATCGCAAGGCGGGACTCCAGGTACGAGACCCAGTACTTC; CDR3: CAIARRDSRYETQYF
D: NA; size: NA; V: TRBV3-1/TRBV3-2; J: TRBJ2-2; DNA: TGTGCCAGCAGCCAAGTATCAGGGTACACCGGGGAGCTGTTTTTT; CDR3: CASSQVSGYTGELFF
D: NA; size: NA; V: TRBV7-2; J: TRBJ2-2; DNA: TGTGCCAGCAGCTACCGAGCCCCCACCGGGGAGCTGTTTTTT; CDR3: CASSYRAPTGELFF
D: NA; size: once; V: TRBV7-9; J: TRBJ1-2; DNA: TGTGCCAGCAGCCACGCTAACTCTGGCTACACCTTC; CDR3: CASSHANSGYTF
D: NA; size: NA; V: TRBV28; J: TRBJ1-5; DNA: TGTGCCAGCAGTTTAGGAACCGGGTATAGCAATCAGCCCCAGCATTTT; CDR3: CASSLGTGYSNQPQHF
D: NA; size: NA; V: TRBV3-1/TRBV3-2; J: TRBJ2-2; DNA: TGTGCCAGCAGCCAGGGGCTCACCGGGGAGCTGTTTTTT; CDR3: CASSQGLTGELFF
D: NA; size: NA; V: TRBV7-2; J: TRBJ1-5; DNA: TGTGCCAGCAGCTCTAAGGGAGGAAATCAGCCCCAGCATTTT; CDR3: CASSSKGGNQPQHF
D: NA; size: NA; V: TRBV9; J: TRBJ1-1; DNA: TGTGCCACCCGGGAGGGGAGAAACACTGAAGCTTTCTTT; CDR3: CATREGRNTEAFF
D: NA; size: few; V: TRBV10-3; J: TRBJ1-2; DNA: TGTGCCATCAGTGAGTCGCCAGGGGTAGGGTATGGCTACACCTTC; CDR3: CAISESPGVGYGYTF
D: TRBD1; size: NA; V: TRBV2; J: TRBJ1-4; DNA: TGTGCCAGCAGTGAAGGACAGGGTATGGGTGAACTGTTTTTT; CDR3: CASSEGQGMGELFF
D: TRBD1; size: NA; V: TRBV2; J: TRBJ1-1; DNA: TGTGCCAGCAGTGTCGCCGGGACAGGGGCTGAAGCTTTCTTT; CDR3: CASSVAGTGAEAFF
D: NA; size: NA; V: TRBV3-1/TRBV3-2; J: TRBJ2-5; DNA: TGTGCCAGCAGCTTAAACCAAGAGACCCAGTACTTC; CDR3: CASSLNQETQYF
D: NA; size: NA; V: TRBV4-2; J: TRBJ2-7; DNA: TGTGCCAGCAGCCAGGACTCCTCCTACGAGCAGTACTTC; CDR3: CASSQDSSYEQYF
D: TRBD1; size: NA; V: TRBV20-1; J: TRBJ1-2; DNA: TGCAGTGCCATTAGGGACAGGCAAGTCACCTTC; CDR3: CSAIRDRQVTF
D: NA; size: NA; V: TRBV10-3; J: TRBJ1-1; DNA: TGTGCCATCACTAAACAGGGCGCGGGCACTGAAGCTTTCTTT; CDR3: CAITKQGAGTEAFF
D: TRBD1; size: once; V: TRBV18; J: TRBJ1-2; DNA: TGTGCCAGCTCTCAACAGGGGAGTGATGGCTACACCTTC; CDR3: CASSQQGSDGYTF
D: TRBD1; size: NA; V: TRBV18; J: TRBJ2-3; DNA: TGTGCCAGCTCACCACGGGACAGGGCCTATGATACGCAGTATTTT; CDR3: CASSPRDRAYDTQYF
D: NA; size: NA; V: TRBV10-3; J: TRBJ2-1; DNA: TGTGCCATCAGTGGGCGGAGGAGCGATGAGCAGTTCTTC; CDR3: CAISGRRSDEQFF
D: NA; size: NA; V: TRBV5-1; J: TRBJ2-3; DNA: TGCGCCAGCAGCTTGGAAGGGGCAGATACGCAGTATTTT; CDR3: CASSLEGADTQYF
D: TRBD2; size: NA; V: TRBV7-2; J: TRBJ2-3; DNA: TGTGCCAGCAGCTCCGGACTAGCCGGTACGCAGTATTTT; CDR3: CASSSGLAGTQYF
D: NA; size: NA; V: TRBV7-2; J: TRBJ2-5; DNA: TGTGCCAGCAGCAGCCCCGAGGCAGAGACCCAGTACTTC; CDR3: CASSSPEAETQYF
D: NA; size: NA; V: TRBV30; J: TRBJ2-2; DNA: TGTGCCTGGAGTGTACTTCGGGAGCTGTTTTTT; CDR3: CAWSVLRELFF